Presented here are 15 T cell receptor beta chains from one specimen sequenced in a study of cytomegalovirus exposure and HLA in healthy donors. The PCR contained 60 Vbeta and 13 Jbeta primers. Method: immunoSEQ multiplex PCR; TCRdb's copy keeps in-frame clones and lacks some. The sample holds approximately 210,000 clones, more than 75% seen once. Sequenced input: PBMCs. These receptors all come from a man aged 40-55 years in good health and CMV-seropositive.

The chain carries TRBV19 and TRBJ1-2; D is possibly TRBD1 (6 bases). The germline V gene has CDR1 LNHDA and CDR2 SQIVND (reference sequence). CDR3 length equals 15 residues. V lost 4 bases and J lost 5, with 17 bases in between. CDR3 region: CASSNPRGLEYGYTF. The CDR3 coding sequence is TGTGCCAGTAGTAACCCAAGGGGGTTAGAATATGGCTACACCTTC.

This chain links TRBV7-3 with TRBJ2-7; the D gene is possibly TRBD2 (6 bases). Trimming pared 0 bases from V and 9 bases from J, leaving 12 bases between. Germline V gives CDR1 SGHTA, CDR2 FQGTGA. The CDR3 has 13 residues. Written as DNA, the CDR3 is TGTGCCAGCAGCTTAACGTCCGGCGGGGCGCAGTACGTC. Translation: CASSLTSGGAQYV.

The chain couples TRBV9 to TRBJ2-1; D may be TRBD1 (5 bases). V was pared by 4 bases and J by 0 bases, with 11 bases between. This CDR3 has 15 amino acids. The germline gives CDR1 SGDLS, CDR2 YYNGEE. The CDR3 coding sequence is TGTGCCAGCAGCCCAGGGTATTCCTCCTACAATGAGCAGTTCTTC. This sequence encodes CASSPGYSSYNEQFF.

The sample holds one count of this clone. The CDR3 loop reads CASSSRGGLGGNTIYF. As DNA, the CDR3 is TGTGCCAGCAGCTCGCGGGGGGGGCTGGGCGGAAACACCATATATTTT. This chain connects TRBV7-2 to TRBJ1-3, with D possibly matching TRBD1 (6 bases). The CDR3 covers 16 residues. CDR1 is SGHTA, CDR2 FQGNSA, per germline. V was clipped by 4 bases and J by 4 bases, with 17 bases between them.

The genes are TRBV27 and TRBJ2-1, with 13 bases matching TRBD2. Losses at the gene ends were 4 bases for V and 9 bases for J; bases not matched to a gene: 3. This CDR3 contains 14 residues. Per germline, CDR1 MNHEY and CDR2 SMNVEV (reference sequence). The CDR3 region is CASSWTSGRSEQFF. DNA of the CDR3: TGTGCCAGCAGTTGGACTAGCGGGAGAAGTGAGCAGTTCTTC.

This clone was counted between two and nine times. This sequence joins TRBV7-2 and TRBJ2-2, with 8 positions matching TRBD1. Trimming removed 4 bases from V and 0 bases from J; junction bases left unmatched: 4. Germline CDR1 is SGHTA and CDR2 is FQGNSA. There are 16 residues in the CDR3. The chain's CDR3 is CASSYDRGANTGELFF. As DNA, the CDR3 is TGTGCCAGCAGCTACGACAGGGGAGCGAACACCGGGGAGCTGTTTTTT.

The chain carries TRBV10-3 and TRBJ2-6; 7 positions match TRBD1. Trimming at V came to 6 bases and at J to 0 bases, leaving 5 bases not matched to a gene. Germline CDR1 reads ENHRY; CDR2 reads SYGVKD. This CDR3 region has 16 residues. The CDR3 loop reads CAIRRDSPSGANVLTF. The CDR3 DNA reads TGTGCCATCAGGAGGGACAGCCCCTCTGGGGCCAACGTCCTGACTTTC.

This chain joins TRBV13 and TRBJ2-1, with a tentative D call TRBD2 (5 bases). Germline assignment: CDR1 PRHDT and CDR2 FYEKMQ (reference sequence). The CDR3 runs 15 residues. Between the trimmed V and J ends, which lost 5 bases and 0 bases, there was a span of 11 bases. The CDR3 sequence: CASSPRGSSYNEQFF. The CDR3 DNA sequence: TGTGCCAGCAGCCCTCGAGGGAGCTCCTACAATGAGCAGTTCTTC.

This clone occurred a few times. V is TRBV7-9 and J is TRBJ1-1, with unresolved D. V lost 5 bases, J lost 1 base, and 11 bases lay in between. The CDR3 extends over 14 amino acids. Germline values: CDR1 SEHNR, CDR2 FQNEAQ (reference sequence). The CDR3 region is CASSPITENTEAFF. CDR3 coding DNA: TGTGCCAGCAGCCCGATAACAGAGAACACTGAAGCTTTCTTT.

The chain joins TRBV6-5 to TRBJ2-7; D remains unclear. The CDR3 covers 14 residues. Trimming left V 0 bases short and J 6 bases short, with 12 bases between. Germline loops: CDR1 MNHEY, CDR2 SVGAGI. The CDR3 sequence is CASSYSLRSGEQYF. CDR3 nucleotides: TGTGCCAGCAGTTACTCCTTGAGGTCCGGCGAGCAGTACTTC.

The V call is TRBV6-5, the J call TRBJ1-1; D is uncertain. Between the trimmed V and J ends, which lost 3 bases and 7 bases, there was a span of 6 bases. From germline, CDR1 is MNHEY and CDR2 SVGAGI. The CDR3 is made up of 11 amino acids. CDR3 in DNA: TGTGCCAGCAGTTATGGAGGTGAAGCTTTCTTT. Encoded protein: CASSYGGEAFF.

V usage is TRBV2 and J usage is TRBJ1-1; the match to TRBD1 covers 9 bases. Germline V lookup: CDR1 SNHLY, CDR2 FYNNEI. V lost 6 bases, J lost 1 base, and 0 bases stayed unmatched. This CDR3 has 13 residues. CDR3 sequence reads: CASRDRGNTEAFF. CDR3 coding DNA: TGTGCCAGCAGGGACAGGGGGAACACTGAAGCTTTCTTT. The entire variable domain, with the rest obtained from reference TRBV2 and TRBJ1-1, is as follows: EPEVTQTPSHQVTQMGQEVILRCVPISNHLYFYWYRQILGQKVEFLVSFYNNEISEKSEIFDDQFSVERPDGSNFTLKIRSTKLEDSAMYFCASRDRGNTEAFFGQGTRLTVV.

Concerning this clone: Distinct nucleotide sequences in the sample also encode this CDR3. CDR3: CASSYSSRGTYEQYF. DNA for the CDR3: TGTGCCAGCAGTTACTCGAGTAGGGGGACCTACGAGCAGTACTTC. The V and J genes are TRBV6-5 and TRBJ2-7; perhaps TRBD1 as D (6 bases). The CDR3 sequence is 15 residues long. V lost 0 bases and J lost 2, with 11 bases in between. Germline V lookup: CDR1 MNHEY, CDR2 SVGAGI.

The gene calls are TRBV7-9 and TRBJ1-2; 7 bases fit TRBD1. With V trimmed by 5 bases and J by 6 bases, 12 bases remained unmatched. The CDR3 loop spans 15 amino acids. CDR1 and CDR2 from the germline V gene are SEHNR and FQNEAQ (reference sequence). Written as DNA, the CDR3 is TGTGCCAGCAGCCCGGGGACAGCCCTTAGCCATGGCTACACCTTC. Translation gives CASSPGTALSHGYTF.

This clone showed up just once. V and J are TRBV6-5 and TRBJ1-1; the D gene is possibly TRBD1 (5 bases). The CDR3 length is 16 residues. Germline-derived CDR1 and CDR2 are MNHEY and SVGAGI. Trimming cost V 2 bases and J 0 bases, with 13 bases left between them. CDR3 nucleotides: TGTGCCAGCAGTTACGCCCGGGGGGACCTGAACACTGAAGCTTTCTTT. Amino acid sequence: CASSYARGDLNTEAFF.